The clone carrying this T cell receptor (beta chain) came up once. Its antigen is unknown. TCRdb reprocessed the reads via MiXCR and lists one record per CDR3 protein. This table holds about 240,000 distinct CDR3 sequences, roughly an eighth found once. Germline V CDR1 and CDR2: MDHEN, SYDVKM. The V gene lost 7 bases and the J gene lost 6 bases, with 10 bases spanning the gap. This CDR3 region has 11 residues. The data stem from a study of T cell repertoires in cytomegalovirus infection. Overall study context: An indication of both CMV infection and matching HLA type came from public TCR beta signatures.

General study findings and limits: CMV-specific TCR beta clonotypes restricted by HLA-C were the ones dominating the ex vivo response. The cumulative frequency of public TCR beta families identified carriers of CMV plus the relevant HLA.

The chain uses TRBV28 and TRBJ2-7, with D unclear. Sequenced input: PBMCs. The receptor was derived from a human donor in good health (CMV status not recorded). Some clones in this sample may be carry-over from other donors' samples. The CDR3 reads CASIHGSEQYF. CDR3 coding DNA: TGTGCCAGCATCCACGGGTCCGAGCAGTACTTC.